The 13 T cell receptor beta chains below all came from one sample that was sequenced in a study of blood T cell repertoires in COVID-19. The method was immunoSEQ multiplex PCR; TCRdb's version includes in-frame clones alone and lacks a portion of them. The sample has fewer than 350,000 clones, over 75% seen once. The specimen was peripheral blood. All receptors derive from a young man with active or convalescent COVID-19.

The chain recombines TRBV3-1 (or the pseudogene TRBV3-2) with TRBJ1-3; D possibly corresponds to TRBD1 (6 bases). The germline V gene encodes CDR1 LGHDT and CDR2 YNNKEL (reference sequence). V was clipped by 2 bases and J by 0 bases, with 14 bases between them. This CDR3 contains 17 residues. CDR3 amino acids: CASSQLSGASSGNTIYF. CDR3 DNA: TGTGCCAGCAGCCAACTGTCAGGGGCCTCCTCTGGAAACACCATATATTTT.

This chain uses TRBV4-1 with TRBJ1-1; D might be TRBD1 (5 bases). V dropped 0 bases and J dropped 11 bases, with 16 bases sitting between them. CDR1 is MGHRA, CDR2 YSYEKL, per germline. The CDR3 runs to 14 residues. This CDR3 reads CASSQDDGRVSAFF. Here the CDR3 DNA reads TGCGCCAGCAGCCAAGATGACGGCAGGGTCTCGGCTTTCTTT.

This clone came up once. The genes are TRBV5-1 and TRBJ2-7, with 8 bases lining up with TRBD1. V dropped 4 bases and J dropped 5; count of bases not matched to a gene: 8. This CDR3 is 14 amino acids long. Germline V gene data show CDR1 as SGHRS and CDR2 as YFSETQ. CDR3 region: CASSKADREHEQYF. CDR3 in DNA: TGCGCCAGCAGCAAAGCGGACAGGGAGCACGAGCAGTACTTC.

The chain uses TRBV2 and TRBJ1-2; D gene uncertain. Germline values: CDR1 SNHLY, CDR2 FYNNEI. The V and J ends lost 6 bases and 4 bases respectively, with 12 bases between them. The CDR3 has 13 residues. The CDR3 loop reads CASRGLRGYGYTF. In DNA, the CDR3 is TGTGCCAGCAGGGGTCTTCGGGGCTATGGCTACACCTTC.

Only one count was recorded for this clone. The chain carries TRBV14 and TRBJ2-5; 7 nucleotides line up with TRBD2. This CDR3 is 13 amino acids long. The germline V gene encodes CDR1 SGHDN and CDR2 FVKESK. V gave up 4 bases and J gave up 5 bases; unmatched junction bases: 4. CDR3 DNA sequence: TGTGCCAGCAGCCGGACTAGATTGGAGACCCAGTACTTC. Translation: CASSRTRLETQYF.

The chain uses TRBV13 and TRBJ2-2; 14 bases fit TRBD2. The germline V gene encodes CDR1 PRHDT and CDR2 FYEKMQ (reference sequence). The CDR3 is 19 residues long. Unmatched junction bases numbered 10, after V lost 5 bases and J lost 2 bases. The CDR3 protein is CASSPKLTSGGANTGELFF. The CDR3 nucleotides are TGTGCCAGCAGCCCTAAACTGACTAGCGGGGGGGCAAACACCGGGGAGCTGTTTTTT.

The chain carries TRBV6-6 and TRBJ1-5, with 7 bases matching TRBD1. The V and J ends lost 6 bases and 1 base, in that order; junction bases with no gene match: 3. Germline loops: CDR1 MNHNY, CDR2 SVGAGI (reference sequence). The CDR3 totals 14 residues. The CDR3 DNA sequence: TGTGCCAGCAGGGGGGGACAGAGCAATCAGCCCCAGCATTTT. Residues: CASRGGQSNQPQHF.

The chain carries TRBV5-1 and TRBJ2-7; TRBD2 matches at 8 bases. Germline trimming cut 0 bases from V and 4 bases from J; bases unmatched to any gene: 6. This CDR3 contains 15 residues. The germline V gene has CDR1 SGHRS and CDR2 YFSETQ. CDR3 amino acids: CASSLGGGGSYEQYF. The DNA for the CDR3 is TGCGCCAGCAGCTTGGGTGGCGGGGGGAGTTACGAGCAGTACTTC.

The gene calls are TRBV19 and TRBJ1-2, with 9 bases that match TRBD1. Per germline, CDR1 LNHDA and CDR2 SQIVND (reference sequence). This CDR3 has 13 residues. The trim removed 7 bases at V and 6 bases at J, leaving 6 bases unmatched. CDR3 protein: CASKNRGRHGYTF. The CDR3 coding sequence is TGTGCCAGTAAGAACAGGGGGCGGCATGGCTACACCTTC.

The rearrangement uses TRBV27 and TRBJ1-6, with TRBD1 as a possible D gene (5 bases). Germline V lookup: CDR1 MNHEY, CDR2 SMNVEV (reference sequence). V was cut by 2 bases and J by 6 bases, with 8 bases left in between. This CDR3 is built from 14 residues. The CDR3 reads CASSLGGVNSPLHF. Here the CDR3 DNA reads TGTGCCAGCAGTTTAGGAGGGGTTAATTCACCCCTCCACTTT.

This clone was detected once. Other DNA sequences in the sample encode the same CDR3. This sequence joins TRBV13 and TRBJ1-2; D is perhaps TRBD1 (6 bases). Trimming removed 0 bases at V and 1 base at J, with 6 bases between. This CDR3 contains 14 residues. The germline V gene has CDR1 PRHDT and CDR2 FYEKMQ (reference sequence). The CDR3 DNA reads as TGTGCCAGCAGCTTAGGGGACAGTAACTATGGCTACACCTTC. As protein: CASSLGDSNYGYTF.

The chain joins TRBV9 to TRBJ1-1; a possible D gene is TRBD1 (5 bases). Germline CDR1 reads SGDLS; CDR2 reads YYNGEE. Trimming shortened V by 0 bases and J by 0 bases, and 9 bases separated the two germline ends. The CDR3 loop spans 15 amino acids. Written as DNA, the CDR3 is TGTGCCAGCAGCGTAGGGGGGGTCGTGAACACTGAAGCTTTCTTT. It encodes CASSVGGVVNTEAFF.

V usage is TRBV5-1 and J usage is TRBJ1-1, with D perhaps matching TRBD1 (6 bases). CDR1 is SGHRS and CDR2 is YFSETQ in the germline V gene. V gave up 3 bases and J gave up 2 bases, with 14 bases separating them. There are 15 residues in the CDR3. CDR3 sequence (DNA): TGCGCCAGCAGCTCCTTACAGGGAGTAAACACTGAAGCTTTCTTT. This sequence encodes CASSSLQGVNTEAFF.